This section outlines one T cell receptor (beta chain) sequence together with its context. As yet, its antigen is unknown. Between the trimmed V and J ends, which lost 6 bases and 3 bases, there was a span of 18 bases. The CDR3 spans 15 residues. The V gene's germline CDR1 is DFQATT and CDR2 SNEGSKA (reference sequence). TCRdb re-called the reads through MiXCR, storing one row per CDR3 protein. The profile shows approximately 700,000 distinct CDR3 sequences, 35% of them singletons. This entry belongs to a study of T cell repertoires in cytomegalovirus infection. Study as a whole: Signatures in public TCR beta sequences pointed to both CMV infection and matching HLA type. The study's findings and limits: HLA-C-restricted TCR beta clonotypes specific for CMV led the ex vivo response. Identification of carriers of CMV plus the relevant HLA was achieved through cumulative public TCR beta family frequency.

The sequence was collected from a human donor in good health (CMV status not recorded). Some clones in this sample may be carry-over from other donors' samples. This chain joins TRBV20-1 and TRBJ1-5; D is unclear. Sample: PBMCs. The chain's CDR3 is CSALLIGLNNQPQHF. The CDR3 bases are TGCAGTGCCCTCTTGATAGGGCTTAACAATCAGCCCCAGCATTTT.